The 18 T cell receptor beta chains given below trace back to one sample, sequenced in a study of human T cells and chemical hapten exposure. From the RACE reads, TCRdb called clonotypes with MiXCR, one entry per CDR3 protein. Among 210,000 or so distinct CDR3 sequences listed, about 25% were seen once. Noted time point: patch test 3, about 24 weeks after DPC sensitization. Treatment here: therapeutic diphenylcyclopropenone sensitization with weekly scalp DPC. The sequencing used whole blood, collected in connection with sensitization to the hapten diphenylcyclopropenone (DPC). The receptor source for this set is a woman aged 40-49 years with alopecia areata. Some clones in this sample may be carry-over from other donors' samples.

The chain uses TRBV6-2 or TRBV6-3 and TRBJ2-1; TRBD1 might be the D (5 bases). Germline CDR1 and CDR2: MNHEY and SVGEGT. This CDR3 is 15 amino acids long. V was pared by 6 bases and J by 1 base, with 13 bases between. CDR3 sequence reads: CASRPPTASYNEQFF. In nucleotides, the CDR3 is TGTGCCAGCAGACCTCCGACAGCGTCCTACAATGAGCAGTTCTTC.

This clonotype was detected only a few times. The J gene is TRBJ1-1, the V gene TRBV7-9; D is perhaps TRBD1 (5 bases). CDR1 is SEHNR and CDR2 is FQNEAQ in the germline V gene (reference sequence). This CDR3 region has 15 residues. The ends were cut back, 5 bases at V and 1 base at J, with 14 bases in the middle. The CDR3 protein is CASSRGDLSNTEAFF. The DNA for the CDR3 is TGTGCCAGCAGCCGGGGGGATCTTTCGAACACTGAAGCTTTCTTT.

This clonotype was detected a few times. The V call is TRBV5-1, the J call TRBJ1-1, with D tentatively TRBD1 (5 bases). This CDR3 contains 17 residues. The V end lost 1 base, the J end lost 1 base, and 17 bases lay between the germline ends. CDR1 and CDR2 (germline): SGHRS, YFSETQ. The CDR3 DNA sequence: TGCGCCAGCAGCTTGACCCAGGGCAGACGTGCGAACACTGAAGCTTTCTTT. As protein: CASSLTQGRRANTEAFF. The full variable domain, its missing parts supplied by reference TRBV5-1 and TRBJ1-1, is KAGVTQTPRYLIKTRGQQVTLSCSPISGHRSVSWYQQTPGQGLQFLFEYFSETQRNKGNFPGRFSGRQFSNSRSEMNVSTLELGDSALYLCASSLTQGRRANTEAFFGQGTRLTVV.

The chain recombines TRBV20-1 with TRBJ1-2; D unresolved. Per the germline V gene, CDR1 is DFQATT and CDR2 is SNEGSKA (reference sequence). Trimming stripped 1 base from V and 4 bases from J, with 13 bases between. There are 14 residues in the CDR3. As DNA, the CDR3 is TGCAGTGCTAGAGTACCGGGCTCGGGCTATGGCTACACCTTC. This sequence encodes CSARVPGSGYGYTF.

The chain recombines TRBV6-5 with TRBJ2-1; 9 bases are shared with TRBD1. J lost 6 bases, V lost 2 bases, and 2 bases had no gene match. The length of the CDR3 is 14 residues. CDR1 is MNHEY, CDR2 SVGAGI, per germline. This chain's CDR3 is CASSYGTGRNEQFF. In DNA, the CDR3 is TGTGCCAGCAGTTACGGGACAGGGCGCAATGAGCAGTTCTTC.

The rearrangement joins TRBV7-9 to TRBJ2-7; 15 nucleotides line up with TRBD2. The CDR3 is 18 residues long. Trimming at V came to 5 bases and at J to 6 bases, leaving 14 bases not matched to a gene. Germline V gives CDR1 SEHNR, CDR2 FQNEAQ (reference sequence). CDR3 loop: CASSLMLRTSGRAPEQYF. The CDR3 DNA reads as TGTGCCAGCAGCCTGATGTTGAGGACTAGCGGGAGGGCCCCCGAGCAGTACTTC.

The CDR3 coding sequence is TGTGCCAGCAGCTTATATGACCCCTCCTATGGCTACACCTTC. It encodes CASSLYDPSYGYTF. The chain has TRBV7-9 and TRBJ1-2; D is undetermined. V was pared by 2 bases and J by 4 bases, with 11 bases between. Germline V gene data show CDR1 as SEHNR and CDR2 as FQNEAQ (reference sequence). The CDR3 has 14 amino acids.

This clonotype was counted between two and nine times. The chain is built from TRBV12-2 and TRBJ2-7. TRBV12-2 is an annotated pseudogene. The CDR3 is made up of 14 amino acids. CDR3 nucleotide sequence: TGTGCACGTTCCACTGAGGCCAGAGGATACGAGCAGTACTTC. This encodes CARSTEARGYEQYF.

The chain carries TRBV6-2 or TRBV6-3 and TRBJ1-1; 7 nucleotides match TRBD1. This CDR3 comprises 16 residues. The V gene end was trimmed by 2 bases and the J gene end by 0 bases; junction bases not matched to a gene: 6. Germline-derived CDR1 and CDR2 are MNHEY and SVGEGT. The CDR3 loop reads CASSYKGGGLNTEAFF. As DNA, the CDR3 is TGTGCCAGCAGTTACAAAGGAGGGGGCCTGAACACTGAAGCTTTCTTT.

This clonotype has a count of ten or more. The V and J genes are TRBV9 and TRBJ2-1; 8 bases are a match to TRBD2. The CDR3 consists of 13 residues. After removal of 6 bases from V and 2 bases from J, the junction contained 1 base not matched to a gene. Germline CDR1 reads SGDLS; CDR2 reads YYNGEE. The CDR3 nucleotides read TGTGCCAGCAATAGCGGGACCTACAATGAGCAGTTCTTC. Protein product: CASNSGTYNEQFF.

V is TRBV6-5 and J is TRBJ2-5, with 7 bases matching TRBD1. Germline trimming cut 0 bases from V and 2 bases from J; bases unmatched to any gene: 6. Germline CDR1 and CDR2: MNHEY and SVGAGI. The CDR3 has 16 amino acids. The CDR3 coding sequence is TGTGCCAGCAGTTACTCCTACGGGACAGCACAAGAGACCCAGTACTTC. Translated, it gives CASSYSYGTAQETQYF.

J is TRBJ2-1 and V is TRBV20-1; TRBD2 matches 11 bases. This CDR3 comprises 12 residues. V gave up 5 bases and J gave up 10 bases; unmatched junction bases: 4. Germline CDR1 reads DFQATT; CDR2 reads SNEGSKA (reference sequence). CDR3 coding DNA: TGCAGTGCTTATCGACTAGCGGGGGAGCAGTTCTTC. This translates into CSAYRLAGEQFF.

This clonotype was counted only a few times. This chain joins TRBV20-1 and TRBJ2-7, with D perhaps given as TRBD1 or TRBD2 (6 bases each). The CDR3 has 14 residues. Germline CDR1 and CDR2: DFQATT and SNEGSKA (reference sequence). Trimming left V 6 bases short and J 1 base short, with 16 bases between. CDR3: CSAQAVGGSYEQYF. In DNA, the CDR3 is TGCAGTGCCCAGGCAGTAGGGGGGTCCTACGAGCAGTACTTC.

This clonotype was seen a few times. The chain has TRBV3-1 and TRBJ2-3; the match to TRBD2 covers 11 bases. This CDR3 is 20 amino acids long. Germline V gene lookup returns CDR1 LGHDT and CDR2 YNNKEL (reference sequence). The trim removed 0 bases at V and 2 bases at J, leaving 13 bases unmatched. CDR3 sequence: CASSQDTLAGGTPHTDTQYF. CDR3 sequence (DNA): TGTGCCAGCAGCCAAGATACTCTAGCGGGAGGAACCCCCCACACAGATACGCAGTATTTT.

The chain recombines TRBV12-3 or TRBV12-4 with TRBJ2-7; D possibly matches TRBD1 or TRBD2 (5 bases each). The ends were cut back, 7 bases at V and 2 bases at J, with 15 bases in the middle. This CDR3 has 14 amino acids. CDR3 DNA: TGTGCCAGCACCTTAGAGGGGTTCGCCTACGAGCAGTACTTC. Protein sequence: CASTLEGFAYEQYF.

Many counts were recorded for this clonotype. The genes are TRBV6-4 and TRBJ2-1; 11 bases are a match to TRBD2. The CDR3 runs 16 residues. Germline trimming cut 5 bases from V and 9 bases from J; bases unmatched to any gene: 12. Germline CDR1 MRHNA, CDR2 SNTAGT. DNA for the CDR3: TGTGCCAGCAGTACATCGACTAGCGGGAAATTCGGTGAGCAGTTCTTC. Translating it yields CASSTSTSGKFGEQFF.

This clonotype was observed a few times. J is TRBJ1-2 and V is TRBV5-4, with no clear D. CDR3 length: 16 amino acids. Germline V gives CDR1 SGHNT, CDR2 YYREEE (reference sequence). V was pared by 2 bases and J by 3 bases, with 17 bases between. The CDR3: CASSFTLQLPHYGYTF. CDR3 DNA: TGTGCCAGCAGCTTCACGCTCCAGCTTCCCCACTATGGCTACACCTTC.

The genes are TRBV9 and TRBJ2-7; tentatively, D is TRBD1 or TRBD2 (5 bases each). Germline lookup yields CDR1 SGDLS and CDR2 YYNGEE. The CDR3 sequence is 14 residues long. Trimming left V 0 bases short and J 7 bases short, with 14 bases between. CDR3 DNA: TGTGCCAGCAGCGTAGGGGGACCTACATCGGAGCAGTACTTC. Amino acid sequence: CASSVGGPTSEQYF.